The next 5 T cell receptor beta chains were all read from a single sample in a study of CD8 T cells in ankylosing spondylitis. TCRdb redid the calling of the 5' RACE reads with MiXCR, one entry per CDR3 protein. The sample records some 270,000 distinct CDR3 sequences, roughly a third being singletons. The sequenced sample was blood, either unsorted or a sorted T cell fraction (not recorded which). The receptors were gathered from a male donor with ankylosing spondylitis or in good health (not recorded which).

The chain links TRBV29-1 to TRBJ2-3; 12 nucleotides align to TRBD2. V trimming: 3 bases; J trimming: 2 bases; junction bases outside the gene matches: 9. Germline lookup yields CDR1 SQVTM and CDR2 ANQGSEA. There are 17 residues in the CDR3. CDR3 protein: CSVDTRLAGAFTDTQYF. The CDR3, as DNA: TGCAGCGTTGATACCCGACTAGCGGGGGCCTTCACAGATACGCAGTATTTT.

Many counts were recorded for this clonotype. V gene TRBV20-1 combines with J gene TRBJ2-7; 7 bases are a match to TRBD1. The V segment lost 6 bases and the J segment 2 bases; nucleotides outside the gene matches: 10. The CDR3 is 14 amino acids. The germline CDR1 and CDR2 sequences are DFQATT and SNEGSKA (reference sequence). DNA of the CDR3: TGCAGTGCCACACCCCACAGGGGTCCCTACGAGCAGTACTTC. It encodes CSATPHRGPYEQYF.

In its sample, this clonotype was seen many times. V gene TRBV6-1 combines with J gene TRBJ2-1, with unresolved D. Trimming stripped 5 bases from V and 5 bases from J, with 10 bases between. The CDR3 spans 13 residues. CDR1 and CDR2 from the germline V gene are MNHNS and SASEGT. The CDR3 loop reads CASSTNRNNEQFF. CDR3 nucleotides: TGTGCCAGCAGTACAAATCGCAACAATGAGCAGTTCTTC.

The rearrangement joins TRBV29-1 to TRBJ2-7; TRBD1 is a possible D gene (6 bases). The CDR3 has 11 residues. Trimming pared 5 bases from V and 5 bases from J, leaving 10 bases between. CDR1 SQVTM and CDR2 ANQGSEA come from the germline V gene. The CDR3 DNA is TGCAGCGTTACAGGGCTCGACGAGCAGTACTTC. Residues: CSVTGLDEQYF.

This clonotype was picked up a small number of times. CDR3 in DNA: TGTGCCAGCAGTTACTCCCCCGGGACAGGGCGATGGTTCAGTGAAAACATTCAGTACTTC. Translated: CASSYSPGTGRWFSENIQYF. V and J are TRBV6-2 or TRBV6-3 and TRBJ2-4; 9 positions agree with TRBD1. Germline CDR1 and CDR2: MNHEY and SVGEGT. V lost 0 bases and J lost 5; bases outside the gene matches: 17. The CDR3 has 20 residues.